The 15 T cell receptor beta chains given below trace back to one sample, sequenced in a study of graft-versus-host responses after intestinal transplantation. Plated together were around 200,000 CFSE-labeled responder cells and around 200,000 irradiated, violet-dye-labeled stimulator cells. Produced via immunoSEQ multiplex PCR; TCRdb's table is partial and in-frame only. This table holds around 7,400 clones, roughly a third found once. Sequenced material: alloreactive CD8+ T cells from a mixed lymphocyte reaction culture, taken before transplantation. Subset described: CFSE-low proliferating T cells sorted from roughly six-day pre-transplant mixed lymphocyte reaction (GvH or HvG direction). These TCRs come from a human patient who was an organ donor for intestinal transplantation.

This chain uses TRBV15 with TRBJ2-2; D is uncertain. Germline V gene lookup returns CDR1 LNHNV and CDR2 YYDKDF (reference sequence). The CDR3 sequence is 15 residues long. V was pared by 3 bases and J by 0 bases, with 8 bases between. The CDR3 is CATSSSQTNTGELFF. In DNA form, the CDR3 reads TGTGCCACCAGCAGCTCACAAACGAACACCGGGGAGCTGTTTTTT.

The genes are TRBV6-4 and TRBJ2-5; 7 bases are a match to TRBD1. The V segment lost 8 bases and the J segment 4 bases; nucleotides outside the gene matches: 13. CDR1 MRHNA and CDR2 SNTAGT come from the germline V gene. CDR3 length: 15 residues. CDR3 bases: TGTGCCAGCCAGCCGAGAGGGGGCGGTCGAGAGACCCAGTACTTC. Translating it yields CASQPRGGGRETQYF.

This clone has a handful of counts. The chain uses TRBV4-1 and TRBJ2-7; D gene unclear. Looked up from germline, CDR1 is MGHRA and CDR2 is YSYEKL. Trimming took 4 bases from V and 2 from J, leaving 18 bases between them. This CDR3 comprises 16 residues. Written as DNA, the CDR3 is TGCGCCAGCAGCCGACTCGACGCGAGAGAAACCTACGAGCAGTACTTC. It specifies CASSRLDARETYEQYF.

V usage is TRBV5-1 and J usage is TRBJ2-2; D ambiguous. The CDR3 loop spans 12 amino acids. Germline CDR1 reads SGHRS; CDR2 reads YFSETQ. V was shortened by 7 bases and J by 4 bases, with 8 bases between the two germline ends. In nucleotides, the CDR3 is TGCGCCAGCCCAGGTCCCACCGGGGAGCTGTTTTTT. Translated, it gives CASPGPTGELFF.

The chain links TRBV28 to TRBJ2-7; no firm D call. The CDR3 consists of 15 residues. From germline, CDR1 is MDHEN and CDR2 SYDVKM. Trimming left V 4 bases short and J 1 base short, with 14 bases between. The CDR3 DNA reads as TGTGCCAGCAGTTCACGGCGACAAGCTTCCTACGAGCAGTACTTC. Its translation is CASSSRRQASYEQYF.

The CDR3, as DNA: TGTGCCAGCAGCGTATTCTGTCCTGTCACCGGGCAGTTCTTC. Translating it yields CASSVFCPVTGQFF. This chain joins TRBV9 and TRBJ2-1, with D unresolved. Trimming took off 1 base at V and 12 bases at J, with 17 bases between the two ends. The CDR3 has 14 residues. Germline values: CDR1 SGDLS, CDR2 YYNGEE.

The rearrangement joins TRBV5-1 to TRBJ2-5; D unclear. From germline, CDR1 is SGHRS and CDR2 YFSETQ. Deletions cut 1 base from V and 5 bases from J, with 6 bases between. CDR3 length: 12 amino acids. Here the CDR3 reads CASSLQMETQYF. CDR3 sequence (DNA): TGCGCCAGCAGCTTGCAGATGGAGACCCAGTACTTC.

This clone is labeled as medium-sized. The V and J genes are TRBV30 and TRBJ2-7, with 15 bases lining up with TRBD2. The J segment lost 6 bases and the V segment lost 2 bases, leaving 11 bases of the junction unmatched. This CDR3 has 17 residues. Germline V gene sequence: CDR1 GTSNPN, CDR2 SVGIG (reference sequence). CDR3 loop: CAWSLGTSGGPLGEQYF. Here the CDR3 DNA reads TGTGCCTGGAGTTTAGGGACTAGCGGGGGGCCCCTCGGCGAGCAGTACTTC. The full variable domain, completed using reference TRBV30 and TRBJ2-7, is SQTIHQWPATLVQPVGSPLSLECTVEGTSNPNLYWYRQAAGRGLQLLFYSVGIGQISSEVPQNLSASRPQDRQFILSSKKLLLSDSGFYLCAWSLGTSGGPLGEQYFGPGTRLTVT.

In its sample, this clone was seen a few times. The rearrangement joins TRBV4-1 to TRBJ2-7, with TRBD2 identical over 11 bases. With V trimmed by 3 bases and J by 3 bases, 4 bases remained unmatched. From germline, CDR1 is MGHRA and CDR2 YSYEKL. CDR3 size: 15 residues. The CDR3 coding sequence is TGCGCCAGCAGCCACACTAGCGGGAGAATCTACGAGCAGTACTTC. This encodes CASSHTSGRIYEQYF.

The chain is built from TRBV18 and TRBJ1-5; a weak D match, TRBD1 (5 bases). Germline V gives CDR1 KGHSH, CDR2 LQKENI. V lost 1 base to trimming and J lost 1 base, with 5 bases between them. The CDR3 loop spans 14 amino acids. The CDR3 region has the DNA TGTGCCAGCTCACCACGACAGAGCAATCAGCCCCAGCATTTT. This sequence encodes CASSPRQSNQPQHF. Together with reference TRBV18 and TRBJ1-5, the CDR3 gives the full variable domain: NAGVMQNPRHLVRRRGQEARLRCSPMKGHSHVYWYRQLPEEGLKFMVYLQKENIIDESGMPKERFSAEFPKEGPSILRIQQVVRGDSAAYFCASSPRQSNQPQHFGDGTRLSIL.

The sample holds a few counts of this clone. V and J are TRBV5-6 and TRBJ1-2; D remains unclear. V lost 1 base, J lost 1 base, and 5 bases lay in between. Germline loops: CDR1 SGHDT, CDR2 YYEEEE. The CDR3 runs 13 residues. This CDR3 is CASSLTVNYGYTF. The CDR3 DNA reads TGTGCCAGCAGCTTGACAGTTAACTATGGCTACACCTTC.

This clone rates as medium-sized. The V gene is TRBV7-6, the J gene TRBJ1-4; 9 nucleotides align to TRBD1. Germline trimming cut 4 bases from V and 8 bases from J; bases unmatched to any gene: 14. Per germline, CDR1 SGHVS and CDR2 FNYEAQ. There are 17 residues in the CDR3. DNA of the CDR3: TGTGCCAGCAGCTCGTCCCGGGACAGGGTCGGATGGGAAAAACTGTTTTTT. This codes for CASSSSRDRVGWEKLFF.

The CDR3 reads CASSWGAGLAYEQYF. CDR3 nucleotide sequence: TGTGCCAGCAGCTGGGGTGCGGGACTAGCCTACGAGCAGTACTTC. This chain connects TRBV5-5 to TRBJ2-7; 8 positions agree with TRBD2. There are 15 residues in the CDR3. Germline CDR1 is SGHKS and CDR2 is YYEKEE (reference sequence). J was trimmed by 2 bases and V by 3 bases; bases with no gene match: 7.

This clone was counted between two and nine times. This sequence joins TRBV9 and TRBJ2-7, with TRBD2 identical over 9 bases. V shed 2 bases, J shed 7 bases, and the junction held 7 bases outside the gene matches. Germline assignment: CDR1 SGDLS and CDR2 YYNGEE. The CDR3 runs 14 residues. DNA of the CDR3: TGTGCCAGCAGCGTCAATGGACTAGCGCGAGAGCAGTACTTC. Residues: CASSVNGLAREQYF.

The J gene is TRBJ2-5, the V gene TRBV27; the D gene is possibly TRBD1 (5 bases). CDR1 and CDR2 (germline): MNHEY, SMNVEV (reference sequence). The ends were cut back, 1 base at V and 3 bases at J, with 12 bases in the middle. The CDR3 is made up of 15 amino acids. The CDR3 DNA is TGTGCCAGCAGTTTATACCCAGGGCTCGAAGAGACCCAGTACTTC. The encoded protein is CASSLYPGLEETQYF.